Below are 5 T cell receptor beta chains sequenced from a single sample in a study of T cells in Graves' hyperthyroidism and ophthalmopathy. Amplified TCR beta CDR3 regions came from RNA transcripts. HTBI primers were employed in a first-round RT-PCR of the TCR CDR3. A single record per CDR3 protein comes from TCRdb applying MiXCR to the multiplex PCR reads. Here the sample spans a few hundred thousand distinct CDR3 sequences, about a sixth being singletons. Sequencing was done on a sample of blood. The receptors stem from a woman aged 18-35 years with Graves' ophthalmopathy.

In its sample, this clonotype was seen many times. The gene calls are TRBV30 and TRBJ1-2; D gene uncertain. Germline CDR1 GTSNPN, CDR2 SVGIG (reference sequence). V was clipped by 5 bases and J by 8 bases, with 15 bases between them. The CDR3 covers 12 residues. CDR3 coding DNA: TGTGCCTGGTCAAATAGCGGAGGAGGCTACACCTTC. Residues: CAWSNSGGGYTF.

This chain uses TRBV7-2 with TRBJ1-1; 7 positions match TRBD1. This CDR3 has 15 residues. V lost 3 bases and J lost 3; bases outside the gene matches: 7. Germline V CDR1 and CDR2: SGHTA, FQGNSA. CDR3: CASSLTTGLDTEAFF. CDR3 bases: TGTGCCAGCAGCTTGACGACAGGGTTGGACACTGAAGCTTTCTTT.

This clonotype was found many times. The rearrangement uses TRBV18 and TRBJ1-1; the D is unclear. The V gene's germline CDR1 is KGHSH and CDR2 LQKENI. V lost 3 bases, J lost 5 bases, and 16 bases lay in between. The CDR3 is 15 residues long. CDR3 residues: CASSPLRGTLTEAFF. DNA for the CDR3: TGTGCCAGCTCACCCTTACGTGGCACCCTAACTGAAGCTTTCTTT.

Many counts were recorded for this clonotype. The V and J genes are TRBV30 and TRBJ2-5; 7 bases map to TRBD1. The J segment lost 1 base and the V segment lost 1 base, leaving 3 bases of the junction unmatched. The CDR3 sequence is 14 residues long. CDR1 and CDR2 from the germline V gene are GTSNPN and SVGIG (reference sequence). The CDR3 reads CAWSAGTAQETQYF. The CDR3 DNA sequence: TGTGCCTGGAGTGCCGGGACAGCCCAAGAGACCCAGTACTTC.

The gene calls are TRBV7-2 and TRBJ2-2; 10 bases match TRBD1. Trimming removed 4 bases from V and 3 bases from J; junction bases left unmatched: 8. The CDR3 covers 17 residues. Germline-derived CDR1 and CDR2 are SGHTA and FQGNSA. The CDR3 loop reads CASSSPGQGTDTGELFF. The CDR3 nucleotides are TGTGCCAGCAGCTCACCGGGACAGGGGACGGACACCGGGGAGCTGTTTTTT.